This record looks at one T cell receptor beta chain sequence and its context. It lacks a known antigen. Nothing much larger sits one base from this clone, and base qualities are not available. This sample was included in a study of cytomegalovirus exposure and HLA in healthy donors (TCRdb year 2017). In terms of the full investigation: An earlier analysis of a few hundred of the donors reported about 300 Gb of sequence data and 95 million to 130 million unique TCR beta sequences obtained from some 200 million T cells. An early release covering roughly 640 HLA-typed donors comprised around 300 gigabases of sequencing data and around 86 million unique TCR sequences. Among the approximately 400 genotyped donors, roughly 80% belonged to the genetic ancestry cluster associated with self-reported Caucasian donors. The study was designed to test whether signatures of past pathogen exposure could be identified by cataloging public T cell receptors. Using immunosequencing, the study profiled T cell repertoires from 550 to 750 subjects and related those repertoires to cytomegalovirus serostatus. In addition to the first cohort of around 670 subjects, a separate validation cohort of under 150 different subjects was used. The study combined high-throughput TCR immunosequencing, statistical association of individual TCRs with disease status, and machine learning to predict cytomegalovirus infection status. A later analysis re-examined previously published TCR beta repertoires from roughly 650 donors and added high-resolution HLA genotyping to investigate patterns of TCR occurrence. Rather than drawing on any new phenotypic data, the later analysis identified candidate immune exposures from TCR beta sequences and the way those sequences occurred across donors. To decide whether each TCR beta V gene segment behaved as functional or pseudogenic, an earlier analysis of some 570 of the donors relied on high-throughput TCR beta sequencing. Donor age, sex, ethnicity and CMV serostatus were compiled alongside the repertoire data. In a later genetic analysis, genome-wide SNP genotypes for 398 of the 666 donors were used, and that subset was treated as a discovery cohort. Every discovery cohort repertoire had been produced on one sequencing platform. Class I and class II HLA loci were covered by the typing at four-digit resolution. Typing coverage varied by locus: roughly 629-640 donors for A, B, C, DRB1 and DQB1; approximately 520 for DQA1; approximately 610 for DPA1; around 450 for DPB1. Because of strong linkage in the cohort, five DR-DQ haplotypes were treated as single units for association and clustering. On average, about 200,000 unique TCR beta nucleotide sequences were sequenced per donor among fewer than 500 genotyped donors of the cohort, with roughly 18% of those sequences being non-productive.

Overall study results and their limits: A cluster of highly shared sequence variants was judged likely to represent a technical artifact of the sequencing pipeline. Strong co-occurrence of HLA alleles, especially DR and DQ, made assigning TCR associations to individual alleles difficult. While some public TCRs were present in many individuals, most TCR sequences turned up only very rarely across donors. The presence/absence analyses assumed that sequencing depth was roughly uniform across donors, and that assumption may not be true. In a later analysis, some 18,000 TCR beta sequences were associated with specific HLA alleles at a false discovery rate of 0.05. Several of the top co-occurrence clusters appeared to be linked to parvovirus B19, influenza, CMV and Epstein-Barr virus, according to a later analysis. A later analysis found that TCR association rates varied across HLA loci, with DRB1 alleles showing the most associated TCRs and HLA-C alleles the fewest. In a later genetic analysis, fewer N-insertions in productive TCRs were reported among donors in an Asian-associated ancestry cluster than the roughly 700-donor mean. A few of the identified cytomegalovirus-associated TCR beta chains were confirmed in vitro to be specific for cytomegalovirus antigens. V-gene and J-gene trimming of TCR beta chains was associated with a missense DCLRE1C variant in a later genetic analysis, and the association was replicated in an independent cohort. Most CMV-associated TCR beta chains appeared to be HLA-restricted in a later analysis, and the HLA associations seemed to be driven largely by CMV exposure. In the study, 150 to 200 TCR beta chains were listed as associated with cytomegalovirus. A later analysis found that HLA-associated TCR beta chains were more clonally expanded and had lower generation probabilities than equally common non-associated chains. The classifier was reported to diagnose cytomegalovirus status with high specificity and sensitivity in both the original cohort and the validation cohort. In this cohort, only TCR beta chains were sequenced, and detectable features were limited by the absence of alpha or paired-chain data. Correlated functional status among segregating V segments might be attributable to linkage disequilibrium, but an unknown experimental factor could not be ruled out. An earlier analysis of approximately 500 of the donors showed that most TCR beta V segments appeared in productive rearrangements either about 87% or about 30% of the time, which broadly matched IMGT annotations. A further reported finding was that TCR beta sequences accurately predicted the HLA-A and HLA-B alleles for most subjects in the first cohort. The 87-base-pair reads could not distinguish some IMGT-functional V segments, including TRBV6-2 and TRBV6-3, so those segments were excluded. The authors suggested that the approach could potentially be generalized to other disease states and immunological phenotypes. Because counts were too low, about 15 rarely observed V segments, including chromosome 9 orphons, were left out of the earlier analysis of 500 to 750 of the donors. The only immune exposure information available for the cohort was CMV serostatus. Because HLA typing was missing for some donors at each locus, association tests included only the typed subset.

The library was generated by the immunoSEQ multiplex PCR assay. The multiplex PCR relied on a mix of 60 forward primers for TCR Vbeta segments and 13 reverse primers for TCR Jbeta segments. The CDR3 region of rearranged TCR beta genes was amplified from genomic DNA by a multiplex PCR assay. The amplified TCR beta libraries were sequenced on the Illumina HiSeq System as 87-base-pair reads. On the authors' methods: A later analysis tallied 75 million to 95 million unique TCR beta chains across the 640 or so repertoires, and 10 million to 11 million of those chains were shared by two or more donors. Raw reads were error-corrected and collapsed into unique sequences by a nearest-neighbor algorithm in which closely related sequences were merged to remove PCR and sequencing errors. V, D and J gene segments were assigned by aligning CDR3 sequences to IMGT reference sequences. For a sequence to be retained, at least a six-nucleotide match to both a V gene segment and a J gene segment was required. Rearrangements were classified as productive when the CDR3 lacked stop codons and remained in frame with V and J, and all other rearrangements were classified as non-productive. CDR3 was defined according to IMGT convention as the region running from the second conserved V-encoded cysteine to the conserved J-encoded phenylalanine. The earlier analysis of about 610 of the donors excluded any sequence lacking an unambiguous match to a single V gene segment. In an earlier analysis of a few hundred of the donors, a V segment was called functional when productive rearrangements were above 56.7%, and segregating when the standard deviation between donors exceeded 5%. To diagnose cytomegalovirus status from the catalog of TCR beta chain sequences, a statistical classification framework was built. In a later analysis, V and J genes were assigned by comparing TCR nucleotide sequences against IMGT/GENE-DB human TR gene sequences. A later analysis assigned CDR3 sequences and most-parsimonious VDJ recombination scenarios with the TCRdist pipeline. In a later analysis, every TCR beta chain was defined by the combination of its CDR3 amino acid sequence and its V-gene family, and reads without a unique V-gene family were dropped. To address suspected cross-contamination and a sequencing artifact, a later analysis removed under 600 highly shared, low-generation-probability nucleotide sequences. For each public chain, a later analysis derived a clonal expansion index from normalized ranks of inferred template counts within each repertoire. A later analysis computed generation probabilities with a VDJ recombination model fitted to out-of-frame rearrangements, and checked the results against IGoR. Hypergeometric tests were used in a later analysis to score TCR-TCR, TCR-HLA and TCR-CMV co-occurrence, with a repertoire-size bias correction applied to the TCR pairs. In a later analysis, false discovery rates were estimated by permuting HLA or CMV assignments 20 times. In a later analysis, co-occurring TCRs were grouped using DBSCAN, and TCRdist sequence similarity was added for clustering within HLA-allele-positive subsets. Repertoires with fewer than 30,000 or more than 120,000 public chains were left out of co-occurrence clustering, as were five repertoires with anomalous nucleotide sharing. The immuneACCESS repertoire file appears here via TCRdb, limited to in-frame rearrangements. These files lack a portion of the clones; in checked studies, under half of the deficit traces to unresolved V genes, and the cause of the others is not known. The V and J calls and clone size are taken from that table; D and trimming were inferred from the DNA. The sample contains 70,000 to 90,000 clones, 63% of them found a single time. The leading ten clones occupy approximately 16% of the sample.

The CDR3 spans 15 residues, from the cysteine through the phenylalanine. Only the CDR3 portion is preserved as DNA: 45 bases, with reading frame beginning at the first base. V has 1 base trimmed and J has 1 base trimmed; junction bases matching no gene number 2. CDR1 and CDR2 were assigned from the germline V gene (reference sequence) as SGHKS and YYEKEE. The cohort consisted of approximately 690 healthy bone marrow donors. Cohort members were all nominally healthy when sampled, although unrecorded immune exposures were likely present. The donor was CMV seropositive and was included in the group of 250 to 300 seropositive cohort members. A peripheral blood sample was collected from each donor, and TCR beta sequencing was performed on peripheral blood mononuclear cells. Genomic DNA extraction from the blood cell samples was performed with the Qiagen DNeasy Blood Extraction Kit.

This clonotype was obtained from a middle-aged woman in good health and CMV-seropositive. Input material: PBMCs. The V gene is TRBV5-5 and the J gene is TRBJ2-7; TRBD2 aligns with 10 central bases. The nucleotide sequence reads as follows: TGTGCCAGCAGCTTGACTAGCGGGACTTCCTACGAGCAGTACTTC. Its protein reads: CASSLTSGTSYEQYF.